The rows below give T cell receptor beta chains drawn from one sample of a study of blood T cell repertoires in COVID-19. Sequenced by immunoSEQ multiplex PCR; TCRdb stores in-frame clones only, minus some. The sample gives about 220,000 clones, roughly four fifths of which show up once; roughly 3% is in the top ten. The sample consisted of peripheral blood. These receptor sequences come from a woman in her thirties who had recovered from COVID-19. Both conserved end residues are part of each CDR3. Each record gives: V gene, clone size, D gene, J gene, CDR3 length, CDR3 protein, CDR3 DNA. D genes are given only for firm matches. Clone size is shown for a subset of rows, as once, few, many or a class of expanded clone.

TRBV6-5	NA	NA	TRBJ1-6	16	CASSYSIRDMGSPLHF	TGTGCCAGCAGTTACTCGATACGGGATATGGGTTCACCCCTCCACTTT
TRBV30	few	TRBD2	TRBJ2-7	14	CAWKRLAVSYEQYF	TGTGCCTGGAAGAGACTAGCGGTCTCCTACGAGCAGTACTTC
TRBV7-3	NA	NA	TRBJ2-2	12	CASSPGAGELFF	TGTGCCAGCAGCCCAGGGGCCGGGGAGCTGTTTTTT
TRBV5-3	NA	TRBD2	TRBJ2-1	18	CARRGELAGNHSYNEQFF	TGTGCCAGAAGGGGTGAACTAGCGGGCAACCACTCCTACAATGAGCAGTTCTTC
TRBV5-1	few	NA	TRBJ2-5	13	CASSFGTEETQYF	TGCGCCAGCAGCTTTGGTACGGAAGAGACCCAGTACTTC
TRBV7-7	NA	TRBD1	TRBJ2-5	15	CASSLRTGGLETQYF	TGTGCTAGCAGCTTACGGACAGGGGGCCTCGAGACCCAGTACTTC
TRBV7-3	NA	NA	TRBJ2-1	15	CASSASSGSPNEQFF	TGTGCCAGCAGCGCCTCTTCCGGGTCCCCCAATGAGCAGTTCTTC
TRBV30	NA	TRBD1	TRBJ1-2	14	CAWSARTGLYGYTF	TGTGCCTGGAGTGCCCGGACAGGCCTCTATGGCTACACCTTC
TRBV10-1	NA	NA	TRBJ2-2	13	CASSPRATGELFF	TGCGCCAGCAGCCCCAGGGCGACCGGGGAGCTGTTTTTT
TRBV28	NA	TRBD2	TRBJ2-3	18	CASSETSGYIGYTDTQYF	TGTGCCAGCAGCGAGACTAGCGGGTACATCGGTTACACAGATACGCAGTATTTT
TRBV19	NA	NA	TRBJ1-5	14	CASSIQDSNQPQHF	TGTGCCAGTAGTATCCAGGATAGCAATCAGCCCCAGCATTTT
TRBV7-3	NA	TRBD2	TRBJ2-5	15	CASSFLSGEYETQYF	TGTGCCAGCAGCTTCCTTAGCGGGGAGTACGAGACCCAGTACTTC
TRBV19	once	TRBD2	TRBJ2-1	15	CASLGLAGTYNEQFF	TGTGCCAGTCTCGGTCTAGCGGGTACGTACAATGAGCAGTTCTTC
TRBV6-5	NA	NA	TRBJ1-2	11	CASRQGYGYTF	TGTGCCAGCAGACAGGGTTATGGCTACACCTTC
TRBV4-1	NA	NA	TRBJ2-5	13	CASSQGLTETQYF	TGCGCCAGCAGCCAGGGCCTTACAGAGACCCAGTACTTC
TRBV28	NA	NA	TRBJ1-2	13	CASRSPVARVYTF	TGTGCCAGCAGGTCTCCCGTAGCCCGCGTGTACACCTTC
TRBV21-1	NA	NA	TRBJ1-6	17	CASSKGGQGDNNSPLHF	TGTGCCAGCAGCAAAGGGGGTCAGGGTGATAATAATTCACCCCTCCACTTT
TRBV7-2	NA	NA	TRBJ1-4	15	CASSPGRGGGEKLFF	TGTGCCAGCAGCCCCGGCAGGGGAGGGGGTGAAAAACTGTTTTTT
TRBV7-9	NA	TRBD1	TRBJ1-4	15	CASSFQGAANEKLFF	TGTGCCAGCAGCTTCCAGGGGGCGGCTAATGAAAAACTGTTTTTT
TRBV6-1	NA	TRBD2	TRBJ2-7	16	CASSEEWGGRADEQYF	TGTGCCAGCAGTGAAGAATGGGGCGGGAGGGCCGACGAGCAGTACTTC
TRBV28	NA	TRBD2	TRBJ2-3	17	CASSWSSGRSSTDTQYF	TGTGCCAGCAGTTGGAGTAGCGGGAGGTCTAGCACAGATACGCAGTATTTT
TRBV3-1/TRBV3-2	NA	NA	TRBJ1-2	14	CASSQGIGGDGYTF	TGTGCCAGCAGCCAAGGAATAGGGGGTGATGGCTACACCTTC
TRBV11-2	NA	TRBD2	TRBJ2-3	16	CASSFLAGESTDTQYF	TGTGCCAGCAGCTTCTTGGCGGGAGAAAGCACAGATACGCAGTATTTT
TRBV30	NA	NA	TRBJ1-3	15	CAWSILGHQEHTIYF	TGTGCCTGGAGTATTTTGGGACACCAAGAACACACCATATATTTT
TRBV5-1	few	TRBD1	TRBJ1-4	16	CASSAETGGEGEKLFF	TGCGCCAGCAGCGCCGAGACAGGGGGCGAGGGTGAAAAACTGTTTTTT
TRBV19	NA	TRBD2	TRBJ2-4	15	CASSASGRARNIQYF	TGTGCCAGTAGCGCTAGCGGGAGGGCCCGGAACATTCAGTACTTC
TRBV5-1	NA	TRBD1	TRBJ1-2	16	CASSSGTGGASYGYTF	TGCGCCAGCAGCTCCGGGACAGGGGGCGCTTCTTATGGCTACACCTTC
TRBV5-4	NA	TRBD1	TRBJ2-6	16	CASRRDRGRGANVLTF	TGTGCCAGCAGGAGGGACAGGGGGCGCGGGGCCAACGTCCTGACTTTC
TRBV27	NA	TRBD1	TRBJ2-7	15	CASSPNRDSTYEQYF	TGTGCCAGCAGTCCTAACCGGGACAGCACCTACGAGCAGTACTTC
TRBV6-5	once	NA	TRBJ2-3	15	CASSYVRGPSDTQYF	TGTGCCAGCAGTTACGTCAGGGGCCCTTCAGATACGCAGTATTTT
TRBV11-2	NA	TRBD1	TRBJ2-1	15	CASSLGQGPYNEQFF	TGTGCCAGCAGCTTAGGACAGGGACCCTACAATGAGCAGTTCTTC
TRBV6-6	few	TRBD2	TRBJ2-1	16	CASSGALAGGYNEQFF	TGTGCCAGCAGTGGCGCACTAGCGGGAGGCTACAATGAGCAGTTCTTC
TRBV28	NA	TRBD1	TRBJ2-5	17	CASRLHRDRGRQETQYF	TGTGCCAGCAGACTACACCGGGACAGGGGTCGACAAGAGACCCAGTACTTC
TRBV6-4	NA	NA	TRBJ2-3	15	CASSEKTGWADTQYF	TGTGCCAGCAGTGAAAAAACAGGGTGGGCAGATACGCAGTATTTT
TRBV21-1	NA	NA	TRBJ1-1	17	CASSGPLTGGKNTEAFF	TGTGCCAGCAGCGGACCGCTGACCGGAGGTAAGAACACTGAAGCTTTCTTT
TRBV7-2	once	NA	TRBJ1-6	14	CASSFKQGNSPLHF	TGTGCCAGCAGCTTTAAACAGGGTAATTCACCCCTCCACTTT
TRBV4-2	NA	TRBD2	TRBJ2-7	18	CASSQIGTSGDSFYEQYF	TGTGCCAGCAGCCAGATTGGGACTAGCGGGGACTCCTTCTACGAGCAGTACTTC
TRBV7-9	NA	TRBD2	TRBJ2-1	16	CASSPPTSGFYNEQFF	TGTGCCAGCAGCCCCCCGACTAGCGGATTCTACAATGAGCAGTTCTTC
TRBV5-8	NA	NA	TRBJ2-4	15	CASSLGSIAKNIQYF	TGTGCCAGCAGCTTGGGCAGTATAGCCAAAAACATTCAGTACTTC
TRBV6-2/TRBV6-3	NA	TRBD1	TRBJ2-5	13	CASSTTGTETQYF	TGTGCCAGCAGTACGACAGGGACAGAGACCCAGTACTTC
TRBV4-2	NA	NA	TRBJ2-7	15	CASSQDKGSTYEQYF	TGTGCCAGCAGCCAAGATAAGGGGTCAACATACGAGCAGTACTTC
TRBV19	NA	TRBD1	TRBJ1-5	16	CASTLVTGGSNQPQHF	TGTGCCAGTACCTTAGTTACAGGGGGAAGCAATCAGCCCCAGCATTTT
TRBV18	NA	TRBD1	TRBJ2-7	13	CASSLGQGWEQYF	TGTGCCAGCTCACTCGGACAGGGCTGGGAGCAGTACTTC
TRBV27	NA	NA	TRBJ1-6	18	CASTPSQDKYSYNSPLHF	TGTGCCAGCACCCCGAGTCAGGACAAGTACTCCTATAATTCACCCCTCCACTTT
TRBV19	NA	TRBD2	TRBJ2-3	14	CASSSGRGTDTQYF	TGTGCCAGTAGTAGCGGGAGGGGTACAGATACGCAGTATTTT
TRBV27	NA	NA	TRBJ1-6	17	CASSPHEWGGISSPLHF	TGTGCCAGCAGTCCTCATGAATGGGGGGGCATCAGTTCACCCCTCCACTTT
TRBV30	NA	TRBD1	TRBJ2-7	15	CAWSDGTGGIHEQYF	TGTGCCTGGAGTGACGGGACAGGGGGGATCCACGAGCAGTACTTC
TRBV7-6	NA	TRBD1	TRBJ2-7	15	CASSPGTGGPYEQYF	TGTGCCAGCAGCCCCGGGACAGGCGGGCCCTACGAGCAGTACTTC
TRBV5-5	NA	NA	TRBJ2-7	16	CASSNGGGTETYEQYF	TGTGCCAGCAGCAATGGAGGAGGGACAGAGACCTACGAGCAGTACTTC
TRBV3-1/TRBV3-2	NA	NA	TRBJ2-3	18	CASSHQFPIRDSTRAQYF	TGTGCCAGCAGCCACCAATTTCCGATCCGGGACTCCACTAGGGCGCAGTATTTT
TRBV29-1	NA	NA	TRBJ1-2	12	CSGGGTNYGYTF	TGCAGCGGGGGGGGCACTAACTATGGCTACACCTTC
TRBV12-5	NA	NA	TRBJ1-1	14	CASGSGQPNTEAFF	TGTGCTAGTGGTTCAGGACAGCCGAACACTGAAGCTTTCTTT
TRBV6-5	NA	TRBD2	TRBJ2-3	16	CASSYSKSGRRDTQYF	TGTGCCAGCAGTTACTCAAAGAGCGGGAGAAGGGATACGCAGTATTTT
TRBV5-1	NA	NA	TRBJ2-5	14	CASSETGNQETQYF	TGCGCCAGCAGCGAGACAGGCAACCAAGAGACCCAGTACTTC
TRBV9	NA	NA	TRBJ1-2	16	CASSAHRGVVNYGYTF	TGTGCCAGCAGTGCGCACCGCGGCGTAGTTAACTATGGCTACACCTTC
TRBV18	NA	NA	TRBJ1-4	16	CASSRLPPGGGEKLFF	TGTGCCAGCTCACGATTACCACCTGGAGGAGGGGAAAAACTGTTTTTT
TRBV28	NA	NA	TRBJ2-7	15	CASSPRRTGNYEQYF	TGTGCCAGCTCCCCACGCCGGACTGGAAACTACGAGCAGTACTTC
TRBV5-6	NA	TRBD1	TRBJ2-7	14	CASSLTGADYEQYF	TGTGCCAGCAGCCTTACAGGGGCCGACTACGAGCAGTACTTC
TRBV18	NA	NA	TRBJ1-1	15	CASSPPNRGGTEAFF	TGTGCCAGCTCACCACCGAATAGGGGTGGGACTGAAGCTTTCTTT